This TCR beta chain was documented in a study of beta chain features in type 1 diabetes. Regarding the study as a whole: It was possible that PCR favored shorter templates, equally so in patients and controls.

Each sorted population was over 98% pure. The CDR3 is made up of 13 amino acids. Trimming cost V 2 bases and J 6 bases, with 11 bases left between them. In germline, CDR1 is MNHEY, CDR2 SMNVEV (reference sequence). All of the isolated RNA was reverse transcribed, so expressed TCRB transcripts were sequenced. The protocol was immunoSEQ multiplex PCR, while the TCRdb copy is restricted to in-frame clones and leaves out a portion. The sample includes about 930,000 clones, roughly a sixth of them seen just once. Concerning this clone: The antigen remains undetermined.

The chain combines TRBV27 with TRBJ2-7; D not resolved. Sequenced sample: naive CD4+ T cells from blood. This clonotype was sampled from a young woman in good health. In DNA, the CDR3 is TGTGCCAGCAGTTTAAACGGGTTTGCCGAGCAGTACTTC. This encodes CASSLNGFAEQYF.